These 18 T cell receptor beta chains came from one sample sequenced in a study of T cell responses to AZD1222 COVID-19 vaccine. Clones were sequenced by immunoSEQ multiplex PCR, and TCRdb holds only the in-frame ones, with some missing. Of about 110,000 clones listed, about 85% are singletons. Sequenced material: peripheral blood, taken on day 0 of AZD1222 vaccination. These TCRs come from an adult in good health.

This rearrangement joins TRBV5-1 to TRBJ1-1; no reliable D call. CDR1 is SGHRS and CDR2 is YFSETQ in the germline V gene. There are 15 residues in the CDR3. V was cut by 0 bases and J by 0 bases, with 9 bases left in between. The CDR3 sequence is CASSLAGRMNTEAFF. CDR3 DNA sequence: TGCGCCAGCAGCTTGGCTGGGCGGATGAACACTGAAGCTTTCTTT.

V and J are TRBV19 and TRBJ2-1; 13 nucleotides match TRBD2. The CDR3 has 16 residues. Germline V gene sequence: CDR1 LNHDA, CDR2 SQIVND (reference sequence). With 5 bases clipped from V and 8 bases from J, the junction kept 9 bases outside the gene matches. This CDR3 is CASSSRTSGSKDEQFF. Here the CDR3 DNA reads TGTGCCAGTAGTTCCAGGACTAGCGGGAGTAAGGATGAGCAGTTCTTC.

The chain combines TRBV19 with TRBJ1-1, with no clear D. With 4 bases removed from V and 0 bases from J, the gap between germline ends came to 9 bases. The CDR3 is 14 amino acids. CDR1 LNHDA and CDR2 SQIVND come from the germline V gene (reference sequence). Written as DNA, the CDR3 is TGTGCCAGTAGTAATCCTCGTTTGAACACTGAAGCTTTCTTT. It yields the protein CASSNPRLNTEAFF.

The V and J genes are TRBV11-2 and TRBJ2-3; a weak D match, TRBD2 (6 bases). V dropped 0 bases and J dropped 7 bases, with 11 bases sitting between them. The CDR3 extends over 14 amino acids. From germline, CDR1 is SGHAT and CDR2 FQNNGV. The DNA of the CDR3 is TGTGCCAGCAGCTTAGATCCCGGGGGAAATACGCAGTATTTT. Its protein is CASSLDPGGNTQYF.

This clone was recorded once. The rearrangement links TRBV15 to TRBJ2-7; perhaps TRBD2 as D (5 bases). Germline V CDR1 and CDR2: LNHNV, YYDKDF (reference sequence). The ends were cut back, 0 bases at V and 9 bases at J, with 9 bases in the middle. The CDR3 is made up of 12 amino acids. CDR3 nucleotides: TGTGCCACCAGCAGAGAGGACTCTACGCAGTACTTC. This encodes CATSREDSTQYF.

CDR3 bases: TGTGCCAGCAGCTTAAATCGGGGGAGCAATCAGCCCCAGCATTTT. It specifies CASSLNRGSNQPQHF. The gene calls are TRBV7-2 and TRBJ1-5, with a possible D match to TRBD1 (5 bases). This CDR3 spans 15 amino acids. The V end was cut by 2 bases, the J end by 1 base, with 9 bases between. Germline CDR1 is SGHTA and CDR2 is FQGNSA. Looking up the rest from reference TRBV7-2 and TRBJ1-5 gives the full variable domain: GAGVSQSPSNKVTEKGKDVELRCDPISGHTALYWYRQSLGQGLEFLIYFQGNSAPDKSGLPSDRFSAERTGGSVSTLTIQRTQQEDSAVYLCASSLNRGSNQPQHFGDGTRLSIL.

The rearrangement links TRBV6-2 or TRBV6-3 to TRBJ1-5, with D perhaps matching TRBD1 (5 bases). Deletions cut 6 bases from V and 0 bases from J, with 15 bases between. This CDR3 region has 16 residues. Per the germline V gene, CDR1 is MNHEY and CDR2 is SVGEGT. The CDR3 DNA follows: TGTGCCAGCAGCCTCGACAGTTGGTATAGCAATCAGCCCCAGCATTTT. As protein: CASSLDSWYSNQPQHF.

The J gene is TRBJ2-3, the V gene TRBV28; 9 bases map to TRBD2. The length of the CDR3 is 15 residues. The J segment lost 0 bases and the V segment lost 5 bases, leaving 3 bases of the junction unmatched. Germline V lookup: CDR1 MDHEN, CDR2 SYDVKM. CDR3 protein: CASSPGLASTDTQYF. Written as DNA, the CDR3 is TGTGCCAGCAGTCCCGGACTAGCGAGCACAGATACGCAGTATTTT.

The CDR3 coding sequence is TGTGCCAGCAGCCCCCAGACAGTGAACACCGGGGAGCTGTTTTTT. Its translation is CASSPQTVNTGELFF. The gene calls are TRBV3-1 (or the pseudogene TRBV3-2) and TRBJ2-2; D may be TRBD1 (5 bases). The V gene lost 4 bases and the J gene lost 1 base, with 10 bases spanning the gap. Per germline, CDR1 LGHDT and CDR2 YNNKEL (reference sequence). This CDR3 is built from 15 residues.

The chain has TRBV5-5 and TRBJ2-5, with 7 bases fitting TRBD2. Looked up from germline, CDR1 is SGHKS and CDR2 is YYEKEE (reference sequence). V lost 2 bases and J lost 1; bases outside the gene matches: 8. The CDR3 contains 16 residues. The CDR3 DNA is TGTGCCAGCAGCTTCCCAGGGAGGGGTGCCCAAGAGACCCAGTACTTC. It encodes CASSFPGRGAQETQYF.

V and J are TRBV5-4 and TRBJ1-1; D unclear. With 0 bases removed from V and 4 bases from J, the gap between germline ends came to 10 bases. The CDR3 has 14 residues. Germline loops: CDR1 SGHNT, CDR2 YYREEE (reference sequence). CDR3 sequence reads: CASSLGQSSTEAFF. CDR3 coding DNA: TGTGCCAGCAGCTTGGGGCAGTCGAGCACTGAAGCTTTCTTT.

The rearrangement links TRBV27 to TRBJ2-3, with TRBD2 matching over 11 bases. Germline V gene data show CDR1 as MNHEY and CDR2 as SMNVEV (reference sequence). Trimming cost V 1 base and J 2 bases; bases outside gene matches: 8. This CDR3 region has 18 residues. CDR3 sequence (DNA): TGTGCCAGCAGTTTATATCCTAGCGGGGGGACCTTCACAGATACGCAGTATTTT. Encoded protein: CASSLYPSGGTFTDTQYF.

This chain joins TRBV3-1 (or the pseudogene TRBV3-2) and TRBJ1-5, with D maybe TRBD1 (5 bases). Trimming took 4 bases from V and 6 from J, leaving 13 bases between them. Germline V lookup: CDR1 LGHDT, CDR2 YNNKEL (reference sequence). The CDR3 is made up of 14 amino acids. The CDR3 loop is CASSPSGGGQPQHF. CDR3 sequence (DNA): TGTGCCAGCAGCCCTTCGGGGGGTGGTCAGCCCCAGCATTTT.

This rearrangement joins TRBV28 to TRBJ2-1; possibly TRBD2 for D (6 bases). The length of the CDR3 is 15 residues. Germline CDR1 MDHEN, CDR2 SYDVKM. Trimming took 7 bases from V and 1 from J, leaving 14 bases between them. CDR3 bases: TGTGCCAGCACCCCTAGCGAGGGGTCCTACAATGAGCAGTTCTTC. Residues: CASTPSEGSYNEQFF.

This chain links TRBV9 with TRBJ2-7; perhaps D is TRBD1 or TRBD2 (5 bases each). In germline, CDR1 is SGDLS, CDR2 YYNGEE. Trimming left V 3 bases short and J 7 bases short, with 14 bases between. CDR3 length: 13 residues. This CDR3 reads CASSAGTSREQYF. CDR3 DNA: TGTGCCAGCAGCGCAGGGACGTCGAGAGAGCAGTACTTC.

This sequence joins TRBV6-6 and TRBJ1-6; D is ambiguous. Germline loops: CDR1 MNHNY, CDR2 SVGAGI (reference sequence). The CDR3 runs to 13 residues. V lost 0 bases and J lost 7, with 4 bases in between. For the CDR3, the DNA is TGTGCCAGCAGTTACTCGAACAATTCACCCCTCCACTTT. Protein: CASSYSNNSPLHF.

V and J are TRBV4-1 and TRBJ2-1, with unresolved D. From germline, CDR1 is MGHRA and CDR2 YSYEKL. Trimming took off 2 bases at V and 5 bases at J, with 13 bases between the two ends. The CDR3 runs 15 residues. CDR3 sequence (DNA): TGCGCCAGCAGCCAATCGAGGAGCTTCGACAATGAGCAGTTCTTC. Amino acids: CASSQSRSFDNEQFF.

The chain couples TRBV21-1 to TRBJ1-5; no check of the table's D call, TRBD1, against the DNA was made. TRBV21-1 is given as a pseudogene. CDR3 length: 17 amino acids. CDR3 residues: CASSGQGATYSNQPQHF. CDR3 bases: TGTGCCAGCAGTGGACAGGGGGCCACCTATAGCAATCAGCCCCAGCATTTT.